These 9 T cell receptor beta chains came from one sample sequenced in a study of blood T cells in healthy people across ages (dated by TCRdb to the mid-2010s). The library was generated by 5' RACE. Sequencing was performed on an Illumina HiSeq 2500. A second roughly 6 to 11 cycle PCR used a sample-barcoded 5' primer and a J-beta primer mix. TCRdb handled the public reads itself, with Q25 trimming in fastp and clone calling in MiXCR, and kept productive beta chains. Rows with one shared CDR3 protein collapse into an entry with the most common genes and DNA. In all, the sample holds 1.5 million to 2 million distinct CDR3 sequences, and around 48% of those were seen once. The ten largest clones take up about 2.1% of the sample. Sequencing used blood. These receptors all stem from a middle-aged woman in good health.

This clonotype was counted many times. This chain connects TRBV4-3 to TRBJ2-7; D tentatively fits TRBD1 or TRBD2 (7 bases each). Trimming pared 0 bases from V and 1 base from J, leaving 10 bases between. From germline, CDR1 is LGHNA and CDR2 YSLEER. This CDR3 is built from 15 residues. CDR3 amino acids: CASSQDQGGSYEQYF. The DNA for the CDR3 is TGCGCCAGCAGCCAAGACCAGGGGGGGTCCTACGAGCAGTACTTC.

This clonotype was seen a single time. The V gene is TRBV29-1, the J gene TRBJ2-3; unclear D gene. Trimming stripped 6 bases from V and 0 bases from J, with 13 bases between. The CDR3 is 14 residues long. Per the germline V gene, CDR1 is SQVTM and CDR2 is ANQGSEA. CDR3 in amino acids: CSVKLVVSTDTQYF. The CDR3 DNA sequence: TGCAGCGTCAAGCTAGTGGTTAGCACAGATACGCAGTATTTT.

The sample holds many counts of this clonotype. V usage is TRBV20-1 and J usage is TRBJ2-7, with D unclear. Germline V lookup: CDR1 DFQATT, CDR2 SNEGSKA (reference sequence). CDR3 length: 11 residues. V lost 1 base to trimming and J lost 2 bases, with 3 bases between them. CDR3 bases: TGCAGTGCTAGAGCTGCCTACGAGCAGTACTTC. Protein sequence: CSARAAYEQYF.

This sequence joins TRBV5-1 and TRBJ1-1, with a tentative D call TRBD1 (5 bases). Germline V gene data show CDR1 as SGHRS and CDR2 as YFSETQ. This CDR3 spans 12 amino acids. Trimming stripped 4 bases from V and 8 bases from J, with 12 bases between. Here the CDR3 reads CASSRGTYEAFF. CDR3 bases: TGCGCCAGCAGCCGAGGGACTTACGAAGCTTTCTTT.

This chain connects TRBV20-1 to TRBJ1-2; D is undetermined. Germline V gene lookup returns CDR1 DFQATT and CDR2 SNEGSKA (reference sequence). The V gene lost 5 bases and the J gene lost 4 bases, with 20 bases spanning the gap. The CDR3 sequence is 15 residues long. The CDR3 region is CSAPELVQALYGYTF. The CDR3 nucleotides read TGCAGTGCTCCAGAATTGGTCCAGGCCCTCTATGGCTACACCTTC.

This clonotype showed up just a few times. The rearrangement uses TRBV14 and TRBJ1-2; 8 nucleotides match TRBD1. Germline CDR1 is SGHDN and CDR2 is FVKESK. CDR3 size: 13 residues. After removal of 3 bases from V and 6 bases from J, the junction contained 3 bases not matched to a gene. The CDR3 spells CASSHSGGNGYTF. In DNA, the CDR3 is TGTGCCAGCAGCCACTCAGGGGGCAATGGCTACACCTTC.

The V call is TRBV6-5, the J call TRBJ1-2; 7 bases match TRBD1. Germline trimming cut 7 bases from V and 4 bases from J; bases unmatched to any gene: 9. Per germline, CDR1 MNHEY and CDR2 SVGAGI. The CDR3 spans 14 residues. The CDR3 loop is CASNPQGQGYGYTF. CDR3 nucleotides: TGTGCCAGCAACCCACAGGGGCAGGGCTATGGCTACACCTTC.

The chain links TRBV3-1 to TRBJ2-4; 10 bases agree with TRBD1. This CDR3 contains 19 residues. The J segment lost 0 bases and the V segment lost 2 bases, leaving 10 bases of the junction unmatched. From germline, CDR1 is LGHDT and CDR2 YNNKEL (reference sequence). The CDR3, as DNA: TGTGCCAGCAGCCAATACCCCGGGACAGGGGAAGTAGCCAAAAACATTCAGTACTTC. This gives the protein CASSQYPGTGEVAKNIQYF.

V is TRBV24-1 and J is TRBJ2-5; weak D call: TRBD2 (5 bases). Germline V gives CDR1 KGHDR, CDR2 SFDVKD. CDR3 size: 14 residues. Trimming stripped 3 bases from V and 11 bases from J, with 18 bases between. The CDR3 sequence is CATSDPGSRGEQYF. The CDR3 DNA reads TGTGCCACCAGTGATCCGGGCAGCCGGGGAGAGCAGTACTTC.